The subject of this entry is one T cell receptor (beta chain). Its antigen is not identified. The table came from immunoSEQ multiplex PCR; TCRdb's copy has only in-frame clones and leaves some out. The repertoire holds more than 1 million clones, with 75% to 80% as singletons. The data were obtained in a study of shared clonotypes between healthy human individuals. Study in general: Donors consisted of two women and a few men between 18 and 49.

CDR1 WSHSY and CDR2 SAAADI come from the germline V gene. V was clipped by 3 bases and J by 6 bases; unmatched bases: 2. The CDR3 is 13 amino acids. Study-level points and caveats: Estimated clonotype richness was generally higher in naive than memory subsets.

The TCR comes from a man younger than 35 in good health. Some clones in this sample may be carry-over from other donors' samples. This chain uses TRBV10-2 with TRBJ2-7, with TRBD2 matching 10 bases. The sample was memory CD4+ T cells from PBMCs. Stated subset: CD45RA-negative fraction. CDR3 DNA sequence: TGCGCCAGCAGTGACCAGCGGGAGGGCGAGCAGTACTTC. Encoded protein: CASSDQREGEQYF.